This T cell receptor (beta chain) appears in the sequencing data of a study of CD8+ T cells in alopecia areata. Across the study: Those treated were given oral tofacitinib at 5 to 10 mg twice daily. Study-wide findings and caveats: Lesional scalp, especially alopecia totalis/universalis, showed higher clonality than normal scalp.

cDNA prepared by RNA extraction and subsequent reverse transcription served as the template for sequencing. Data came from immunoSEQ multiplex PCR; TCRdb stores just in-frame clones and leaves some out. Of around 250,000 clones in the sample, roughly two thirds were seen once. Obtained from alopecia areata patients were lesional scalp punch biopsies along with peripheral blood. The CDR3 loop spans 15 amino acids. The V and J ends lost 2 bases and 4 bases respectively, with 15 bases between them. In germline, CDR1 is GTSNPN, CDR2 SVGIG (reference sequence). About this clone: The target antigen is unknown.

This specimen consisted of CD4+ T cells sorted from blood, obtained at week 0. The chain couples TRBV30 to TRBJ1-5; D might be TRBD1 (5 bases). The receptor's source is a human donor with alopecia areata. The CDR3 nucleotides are TGTGCCTGGAGTCGAACGGGGGTGGCGAATCAGCCCCAGCATTTT. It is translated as CAWSRTGVANQPQHF.